The clone carrying this T cell receptor beta chain occurred a few times. Its antigen is not identified. This entry belongs to a study of post-analysis software for immune sequencing data. Study at large: Some patients lacked subtype; others had relapsing-remitting, secondary progressive or progressive-relapsing disease.

Findings and caveats of the study: In patients, a few TRBV segments were more frequent than in controls, with TRBV5-6, TRBV5-1 and TRBV20-1 among them. When compared against controls, multiple sclerosis patients showed significantly lower normalized Chao1 diversity.

This CDR3 is 13 amino acids long. V lost 3 bases and J lost 6, with 11 bases in between. Researchers reported that TCR beta cDNA libraries carried unique molecular identifiers. TCRdb itself ran the PCR reads through MiXCR, one entry per CDR3 protein. Of 400,000 to 500,000 distinct CDR3 sequences in the sample, approximately 38% were seen once. The receptor was isolated from a girl aged 2-15 years with multiple sclerosis. The sequenced sample was blood. The chain carries TRBV12-3 or TRBV12-4 and TRBJ1-2; D is unresolved. The CDR3 sequence is CASSLSRSDGYTF. The CDR3, as DNA: TGTGCCAGCAGTTTGAGTAGATCCGATGGCTACACCTTC.